This TCR beta chain was sequenced during a study of blood T cell repertoires in COVID-19. At the level of the study: The cDNA or gDNA used as material had been derived from T cells, B-cell-depleted T cells, or PBMCs.

Libraries were prepared by immunoSEQ multiplex PCR; TCRdb keeps only in-frame clonotypes and omits some of them. The repertoire consists of some 150,000 clones, with 75% to 90% occurring once and the leading ten covering around 4.8%. Recruitment covered roughly 22 US areas and drew participants whose ages spanned roughly 18 to 100 years. Cohort allocation depended upon clinical history that participants reported. The material sequenced was PBMCs or T cells enriched from blood (not recorded which). The sequence derives from a woman between 45 and 60 years old who had recovered from COVID-19.

CDR3: CASSYTGEGYTF. CDR3 nucleotide sequence: TGTGCCAGCAGTTACACCGGGGAGGGCTACACCTTC. This chain uses TRBV6-6 with TRBJ1-2; no firm D call. The ends were cut back, 2 bases at V and 8 bases at J, with 9 bases in the middle. The length of the CDR3 is 12 residues. Germline-derived CDR1 and CDR2 are MNHNY and SVGAGI (reference sequence).